This T cell receptor beta chain was profiled in a study of blood T cell repertoires in COVID-19. Study details: Italy, Spain and the United States were the sources of the convalescent and acute COVID-19 samples. T cells, B-cell-depleted T cells, or PBMCs supplied cDNA or gDNA.

Germline assignment: CDR1 SGHTA and CDR2 FQGNSA. The CDR3 covers 15 residues. V dropped 4 bases and J dropped 1; count of bases not matched to a gene: 2. In the authors' methods: Researchers report that nucleated cell counts were estimated from reference gene primer amplification. The assay was immunoSEQ multiplex PCR, and TCRdb's table has in-frame clones only and misses some. The DNA gave D and trimming, while V, J and clone size come from that table. The repertoire holds about 83,000 clones, about 83% seen once, with 8% in the top ten. The TCR sequence derives from a man aged 50 to 60 with active COVID-19. The chain recombines TRBV7-2 with TRBJ2-1; 9 nucleotides align to TRBD2. Sequenced sample: peripheral blood. CDR3 nucleotide sequence: TGTGCCAGCAGCTACAGCGGGGGGTCCTACAATGAGCAGTTCTTC. Amino acid sequence: CASSYSGGSYNEQFF.